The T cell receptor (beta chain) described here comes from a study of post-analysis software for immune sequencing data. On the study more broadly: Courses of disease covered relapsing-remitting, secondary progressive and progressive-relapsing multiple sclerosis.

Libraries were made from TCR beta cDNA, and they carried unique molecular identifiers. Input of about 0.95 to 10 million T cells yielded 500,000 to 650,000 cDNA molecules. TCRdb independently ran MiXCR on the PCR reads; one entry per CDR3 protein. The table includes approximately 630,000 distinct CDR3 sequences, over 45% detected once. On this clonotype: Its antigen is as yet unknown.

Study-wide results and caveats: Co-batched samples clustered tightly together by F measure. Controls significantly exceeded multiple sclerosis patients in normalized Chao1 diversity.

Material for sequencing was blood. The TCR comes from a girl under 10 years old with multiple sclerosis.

DNA of the CDR3: TGCAGTGCTCGTGGGACGATAGCCAAAAACATTCAGTACTTC. It encodes CSARGTIAKNIQYF. The rearrangement links TRBV20-1 to TRBJ2-4; possibly TRBD1 or TRBD2 for D (5 bases each). Germline assignment: CDR1 DFQATT and CDR2 SNEGSKA (reference sequence). This CDR3 has 14 amino acids. V was clipped by 5 bases and J by 0 bases, with 11 bases between them.